Listed here is a single T cell receptor beta chain. Sequencing was performed with immunoSEQ multiplex PCR; in TCRdb, only in-frame clones are kept and a portion is missing. The sample lists some 150,000 clones, 85% to 90% occurring once. Germline V gene sequence: CDR1 SGHTA, CDR2 FQGTGA. This CDR3 is built from 16 residues. V shed 6 bases and J 5 bases; nucleotides not matched to a gene: 12. This sample was included in a study of blood T cell repertoires in COVID-19. Specimen: peripheral blood. The clonotype was recovered from a woman aged 60-70 years with acute or convalescent COVID-19. The chain carries TRBV7-3 and TRBJ2-5; 10 bases line up with TRBD2. CDR3 protein: CASRKSGGASLETQYF. The CDR3 coding sequence is TGTGCCAGCAGGAAGAGCGGGGGGGCCAGTTTGGAGACCCAGTACTTC.